This TCR beta chain derives from a study of cytomegalovirus exposure and HLA in healthy donors (dated by TCRdb to 2015 to 2018). At the level of the whole study: An earlier analysis of about 530 of the donors reported about 260 Gb of sequence data and 117 million unique TCR beta sequences obtained from about 200 million T cells. An early release covering some 640 HLA-typed donors comprised about 320 gigabases of sequencing data and around 86 million unique TCR sequences. Of the roughly 410 genotyped donors, approximately 81% were placed in the genetic ancestry cluster associated with self-reported Caucasian donors. The aim of the study was to test whether cataloging public T cell receptors could identify signatures of past pathogen exposure. The T cell repertoires of around 670 subjects were profiled by immunosequencing and related to cytomegalovirus serostatus. Besides the first cohort of hundreds of subjects, a separate validation cohort made up of roughly 130 different subjects was used. The study combined high-throughput TCR immunosequencing, statistical association of individual TCRs with disease status, and machine learning to predict cytomegalovirus infection status. To study patterns of TCR occurrence, a later analysis re-analyzed previously published TCR beta repertoires from 650 to 750 donors and added high-resolution HLA genotyping. In the later analysis, no new phenotypic data were used to find candidate immune exposures; instead, reliance was placed on TCR beta sequences and their occurrence across donors. An earlier analysis of roughly 580 of the donors used high-throughput TCR beta sequencing to judge whether each TCR beta V gene segment behaved as functional or pseudogenic. Donor age, sex, ethnicity and CMV serostatus were compiled together with the repertoire data. A later genetic analysis used genome-wide SNP genotypes for about 65% of the 666 donors, treating that subset as a discovery cohort. All discovery cohort repertoires had been generated using a single sequencing platform. Both class I and class II loci were covered by HLA typing, at four-digit resolution. The number of donors typed differed by locus, with about 629-630 for A, B, C, DRB1 and DQB1, over 500 for DQA1, 600 to 610 for DPA1, and 450 to 480 for DPB1. Four to six DR-DQ haplotypes were handled as single units for association and clustering, since linkage in the cohort was strong. Among 398 genotyped donors of the cohort, an average of about 220,000 unique TCR beta nucleotide sequences was sequenced per donor, of which roughly 17% were non-productive.

The cohort comprised fewer than 700 healthy bone marrow donors. Cohort members were all nominally healthy when sampled, although unrecorded immune exposures were likely present. The donor was CMV seronegative and belonged to the group of 352 seronegative cohort members. Every donor gave a peripheral blood sample, and the peripheral blood mononuclear cells from that sample were used for TCR beta sequencing. Genomic DNA extraction from the blood cell samples was performed with the Qiagen DNeasy Blood Extraction Kit. The paper as a whole reports these results and caveats: A further reported finding was that TCR beta sequences accurately predicted the HLA-A and HLA-B alleles for most subjects in the first cohort. Compared with the approximately 720-donor mean, donors in an Asian-associated ancestry cluster had fewer N-insertions in productive TCRs, according to a later genetic analysis. Roughly uniform sequencing depth across donors was assumed in presence/absence analyses, although this assumption may not hold. Most CMV-associated TCR beta chains appeared to be HLA-restricted in a later analysis, and the HLA associations seemed to be driven largely by CMV exposure. According to a later analysis, TCR association rates differed among HLA loci, with DRB1 alleles showing the most associated TCRs and HLA-C alleles showing the fewest. The classifier was reported to diagnose cytomegalovirus status with high specificity and sensitivity in both the original and validation cohorts. Only TCR beta chains were sequenced in this cohort, and the absence of alpha or paired-chain data limited detectable features. Several of the top co-occurrence clusters appeared to be linked to parvovirus B19, influenza, CMV and Epstein-Barr virus, according to a later analysis. Linkage disequilibrium might explain the correlated functional status among segregating V segments, but an unknown experimental factor could not be ruled out. Across donors, most TCR sequences were observed very rarely, whereas some public TCRs were present in many individuals. An earlier analysis of approximately 570 of the donors showed that most TCR beta V segments appeared in productive rearrangements either about 87% or about 30% of the time, which broadly matched IMGT annotations. V-gene and J-gene trimming of TCR beta chains was associated with a missense DCLRE1C variant in a later genetic analysis, and the association was replicated in an independent cohort. In a later analysis, HLA-associated TCR beta chains were found to be more clonally expanded and to have lower generation probabilities than equally common non-associated chains. The only immune exposure information available for the cohort was CMV serostatus. Because HLA typing was unavailable for some donors at each locus, only the typed subset was used in association tests. The authors suggested that the approach could potentially be extended to other disease states and immunological phenotypes. Assigning TCR associations to individual alleles was difficult when HLA alleles, especially DR and DQ, strongly co-occurred. Three of the identified cytomegalovirus-associated TCR beta chains were confirmed in vitro to be specific for cytomegalovirus antigens. The study gave a list of under 200 TCR beta chains associated with cytomegalovirus. A cluster of highly shared sequence variants was judged likely to represent a technical artifact of the sequencing pipeline. Because counts were too low, around 17 rarely observed V segments, including chromosome 9 orphons, were left out of the earlier analysis of approximately 580 of the donors. A later analysis associated about 17,000 TCR beta sequences with specific HLA alleles at a false discovery rate of 0.05.

Points on this clone: The clone's antigen remains unknown. Base-call qualities are not available, and no considerably larger clone is one nucleotide away.

Libraries were built with the immunoSEQ multiplex PCR assay. For the multiplex PCR, a mixture combining 60 forward primers for TCR Vbeta segments and 13 reverse primers for TCR Jbeta segments was used. The CDR3 region of rearranged TCR beta genes was amplified from genomic DNA with a multiplex PCR assay. The amplified TCR beta libraries were sequenced on the Illumina HiSeq System as 87-base-pair reads. The original methods were these. Across the 700 or so repertoires, a later analysis counted roughly 77 million unique TCR beta chains, 9 million to 14 million of which were shared by at least two donors. A nearest-neighbor algorithm error-corrected the raw reads and collapsed the reads into unique sequences, merging closely related sequences to remove PCR and sequencing errors. V, D and J gene segments were assigned by aligning CDR3 sequences to IMGT reference sequences. For a sequence to be retained, a match of at least six nucleotides to both a V gene segment and a J gene segment was required. A rearrangement counted as productive if the CDR3 had no stop codons and remained in frame with V and J, and every other rearrangement counted as non-productive. Following IMGT convention, CDR3 was defined as the stretch from the second conserved V-encoded cysteine to the conserved J-encoded phenylalanine. In an earlier analysis of around 540 of the donors, sequences lacking an unambiguous match to a single V gene segment were excluded. In an earlier analysis of some 590 of the donors, a V segment was called functional when productive rearrangements were above 56.7%, and segregating when the standard deviation between donors exceeded 5%. A statistical classification framework was developed to diagnose cytomegalovirus status using the catalog of TCR beta chain sequences. In a later analysis, TCR nucleotide sequences were compared against IMGT/GENE-DB human TR gene sequences so that V and J genes could be assigned. Using the TCRdist pipeline, a later analysis assigned CDR3 sequences along with most-parsimonious VDJ recombination scenarios. In a later analysis, each TCR beta chain was defined by its CDR3 amino acid sequence together with its V-gene family, and reads without a unique V-gene family were excluded. To address suspected cross-contamination and a sequencing artifact, a later analysis removed around 600 highly shared, low-generation-probability nucleotide sequences. In a later analysis, a clonal expansion index was calculated for each public chain from normalized within-repertoire ranks of inferred template counts. In a later analysis, generation probabilities were computed with a VDJ recombination model fitted to out-of-frame rearrangements, and the resulting probabilities were checked against IGoR. In a later analysis, hypergeometric tests were used to score TCR-TCR, TCR-HLA and TCR-CMV co-occurrence, with a repertoire-size bias correction applied to TCR pairs. A later analysis estimated false discovery rates by permuting HLA or CMV assignments 20 times. A later analysis grouped co-occurring TCRs with DBSCAN, adding TCRdist sequence similarity when clustering within HLA-allele-positive subsets. Repertoires with fewer than 30,000 or more than 120,000 public chains, plus five repertoires with anomalous nucleotide sharing, were excluded from co-occurrence clustering. TCRdb retrieved this table from immuneACCESS and kept in-frame rearrangements only. Not all clones are present; in checked studies, unresolved V genes account for under half, and no reason is known for the remainder. V and J calls and clone size follow that table, whereas D and trimming were derived from the DNA. The sample table records 130,000 to 150,000 clones; approximately 73% of these occur just once. The ten biggest clones cover roughly 1.7% of the sample.

The source material was PBMCs. The receptor was isolated from a woman between 18 and 30 years old in good health and CMV-seronegative.

The CDR3 protein is CAISGGRDTQYF. The DNA sequence reads TGTGCCATCTCGGGGGGTCGGGATACGCAGTATTTT. The chain couples TRBV10-3 to TRBJ2-3, with TRBD2 identical over 7 junction bases. Reading the germline V gene gives CDR1 ENHRY and CDR2 SYGVKD. Relative to germline, V is missing 8 bases and J is missing 6 bases, with 5 bases of the junction outside any gene match. Taken from cysteine to phenylalanine, the CDR3 has 12 residues. Only CDR3 DNA is held: 36 bases, read in frame from base 1.